This entry describes one TCR beta chain. The target antigen is unknown. The record originates from a study of shared clonotypes between healthy human individuals. Study overall: Researchers drew samples from a couple of women and three men aged 18 to 49. Each donor's CD4 naive and CD4 memory cells filled three plates apiece, CD8 naive two, and CD8 memory one.

The germline CDR1 and CDR2 sequences are SGHTA and FQGTGA. Trimming cost V 5 bases and J 3 bases, with 12 bases left between them. The CDR3 has 14 residues. Some clones are missing from TCRdb's copy, which holds only in-frame ones; the method was immunoSEQ multiplex PCR. Of about 2.3 million clones listed, around 90% are singletons. Splitting of CD4+ cells produced CD45RA+ naive and CD45RA-negative memory subsets. The study's findings and limits: The sharing of 5% to 5.5% of naive CD4 clonotypes was seen across a few donors.

The receptor was isolated from a man aged 18 to 30 in good health. Some clones in this sample may be carry-over from other donors' samples. The chain joins TRBV7-3 to TRBJ2-3; unclear D gene. The material sequenced was naive CD4+ T cells from PBMCs. Subset indicated: CD45RA+ positively selected. In nucleotides, the CDR3 is TGTGCCAGCAGCAACAGATTCCCTACAGATACGCAGTATTTT. Protein sequence: CASSNRFPTDTQYF.